These 18 T cell receptor beta chains came from one sample sequenced in a study of early stage breast cancer tumors. Generated by immunoSEQ multiplex PCR, the TCRdb table keeps only in-frame clones and is missing some. This table has approximately 11,000 clones, approximately 78% appearing once. The sample taken for sequencing was breast tumor tissue. The receptors stem from a person aged 40-50 years with breast cancer.

This rearrangement joins TRBV28 to TRBJ1-4; D is unresolved. Trimming left V 1 base short and J 7 bases short, with 13 bases between. This CDR3 is 15 amino acids long. CDR1 and CDR2 (germline): MDHEN, SYDVKM. CDR3 in amino acids: CASSLFDGEGEKLFF. In DNA form, the CDR3 reads TGTGCCAGCAGTTTATTTGACGGGGAGGGTGAAAAACTGTTTTTT.

The chain is built from TRBV2 and TRBJ2-5, with a tentative D call TRBD1 (6 bases). The CDR3 runs 13 residues. V lost 6 bases to trimming and J lost 0 bases, with 8 bases between them. Germline V gene data show CDR1 as SNHLY and CDR2 as FYNNEI. The CDR3 is CASSGQYQETQYF. The DNA for the CDR3 is TGTGCCAGCAGCGGACAGTACCAAGAGACCCAGTACTTC. The full variable domain, completed using reference TRBV2 and TRBJ2-5, is EPEVTQTPSHQVTQMGQEVILRCVPISNHLYFYWYRQILGQKVEFLVSFYNNEISEKSEIFDDQFSVERPDGSNFTLKIRSTKLEDSAMYFCASSGQYQETQYFGPGTRLLVL.

This chain connects TRBV19 to TRBJ2-3, with a possible D match to TRBD2 (5 bases). Germline V gene lookup returns CDR1 LNHDA and CDR2 SQIVND (reference sequence). V lost 5 bases and J lost 4, with 16 bases in between. The CDR3 has 15 residues. The CDR3 coding sequence is TGTGCCAGTAGTCGGGGAGACGTCAATGCAGATACGCAGTATTTT. Amino acid sequence: CASSRGDVNADTQYF.

The chain recombines TRBV21-1 with TRBJ2-1; the table assigns TRBD2, which was not confirmed against the DNA. TRBV21-1 is shown as a pseudogene. This CDR3 spans 18 amino acids. CDR3: CASSKVGQDSRVYNEQFF. The CDR3 coding sequence is TGTGCCAGCAGCAAAGTGGGCCAGGACTCTCGGGTCTACAATGAGCAGTTCTTC.

J is TRBJ2-2 and V is TRBV5-8; D uncertain. Trimming pared 0 bases from V and 2 bases from J, leaving 8 bases between. Germline CDR1 is SGHTS and CDR2 is YDEGEE. The CDR3 is made up of 15 amino acids. The CDR3 here is CASSLARYNTGELFF. The DNA for the CDR3 is TGTGCCAGCAGCTTGGCGAGGTATAACACCGGGGAGCTGTTTTTT.

This clone ranks as medium-sized. This chain links TRBV5-1 with TRBJ1-5; D is unresolved. Germline-derived CDR1 and CDR2 are SGHRS and YFSETQ. The CDR3 spans 15 residues. V was trimmed by 2 bases and J by 0 bases, leaving 9 bases between them. CDR3 amino acids: CASSLGDFSNQPQHF. The CDR3, as DNA: TGCGCCAGCAGCTTAGGAGATTTTAGCAATCAGCCCCAGCATTTT.

The V and J genes are TRBV7-9 and TRBJ2-2; the match to TRBD2 covers 10 bases. This CDR3 is 15 amino acids long. Trimming cost V 5 bases and J 1 base; bases outside gene matches: 1. From germline, CDR1 is SEHNR and CDR2 FQNEAQ (reference sequence). CDR3 region: CASSRTSGNTGELFF. The DNA for the CDR3 is TGTGCCAGCAGCAGGACTAGCGGGAACACCGGGGAGCTGTTTTTT.

The V and J genes are TRBV6-6 and TRBJ2-1; 10 positions agree with TRBD2. The CDR3 spans 15 residues. The germline V gene has CDR1 MNHNY and CDR2 SVGAGI (reference sequence). The J segment lost 2 bases and the V segment lost 4 bases, leaving 2 bases of the junction unmatched. The CDR3 sequence is CASSFSGRPYNEQFF. As DNA, the CDR3 is TGTGCCAGCAGTTTTAGCGGGAGGCCCTACAATGAGCAGTTCTTC.

The chain combines TRBV9 with TRBJ2-1; D is undetermined. The V gene lost 1 base and the J gene lost 9 bases, with 11 bases spanning the gap. Germline lookup yields CDR1 SGDLS and CDR2 YYNGEE. The CDR3 sequence is 13 residues long. CDR3 DNA sequence: TGTGCCAGCAGCGTATCCCCTACCTCTGAGCAGTTCTTC. Translated, it gives CASSVSPTSEQFF.

This chain links TRBV15 with TRBJ1-5; TRBD1 is a possible D gene (6 bases). V lost 3 bases and J 2 bases, leaving 11 bases between the germline ends. The CDR3 is 15 amino acids. CDR1 and CDR2 from the germline V gene are LNHNV and YYDKDF (reference sequence). CDR3 sequence reads: CATSSRGGGNQPQHF. Here the CDR3 DNA reads TGTGCCACCAGCAGTAGAGGGGGAGGCAATCAGCCCCAGCATTTT. Variable domain in full (rest from reference TRBV15 and TRBJ1-5): DAMVIQNPRYQVTQFGKPVTLSCSQTLNHNVMYWYQQKSSQAPKLLFHYYDKDFNNEADTPDNFQSRRPNTSFCFLDIRSPGLGDTAMYLCATSSRGGGNQPQHFGDGTRLSIL.

This clone is deemed medium-sized. The chain recombines TRBV11-2 with TRBJ2-6; TRBD2 matches at 7 bases. The CDR3 has 14 amino acids. Trimming took 8 bases from V and 1 from J; bases not matched to a gene: 2. Germline V CDR1 and CDR2: SGHAT, FQNNGV. The CDR3 here is CASRGVSGANVLTF. As DNA, the CDR3 is TGTGCCAGCCGGGGGGTATCTGGGGCCAACGTCCTGACTTTC. Looking up the rest from reference TRBV11-2 and TRBJ2-6 gives the full variable domain: EAGVAQSPRYKIIEKRQSVAFWCNPISGHATLYWYQQILGQGPKLLIQFQNNGVVDDSQLPKDRFSAERLKGVDSTLKIQPAKLEDSAVYLCASRGVSGANVLTFGAGSRLTVL.

This chain connects TRBV14 to TRBJ2-3; 7 bases agree with TRBD2. Germline V gene lookup returns CDR1 SGHDN and CDR2 FVKESK. The CDR3 extends over 17 amino acids. V shed 2 bases, J shed 0 bases, and the junction held 8 bases outside the gene matches. CDR3 sequence: CASSQLLAASSTDTQYF. The CDR3 coding sequence is TGTGCCAGCAGCCAATTGCTAGCGGCCTCTAGCACAGATACGCAGTATTTT.

This chain links TRBV2 with TRBJ2-2; 11 positions agree with TRBD2. After removal of 6 bases from V and 6 bases from J, the junction contained 0 bases not matched to a gene. The CDR3 is made up of 13 amino acids. Germline loops: CDR1 SNHLY, CDR2 FYNNEI. In nucleotides, the CDR3 is TGTGCCAGCAGGGGACTAGCGGCCGGGGAGCTGTTTTTT. It yields the protein CASRGLAAGELFF.

The V and J genes are TRBV11-3 and TRBJ2-3; tentative D call: TRBD2 (5 bases). Germline V gene sequence: CDR1 SGHNT, CDR2 YENEEA. Trimming shortened V by 6 bases and J by 6 bases, and 10 bases separated the two germline ends. The CDR3 length is 12 residues. CDR3 sequence (DNA): TGTGCCAGCAGTCAGACGGGGGATACGCAGTATTTT. It encodes CASSQTGDTQYF. Supplemented by reference TRBV11-3 and TRBJ2-3, the full variable domain reads EAGVVQSPRYKIIEKKQPVAFWCNPISGHNTLYWYLQNLGQGPELLIRYENEEAVDDSQLPKDRFSAERLKGVDSTLKIQPAELGDSAVYLCASSQTGDTQYFGPGTRLTVL.

The J gene is TRBJ2-7, the V gene TRBV27, with 10 bases aligning to TRBD1. The V gene's germline CDR1 is MNHEY and CDR2 SMNVEV (reference sequence). After removal of 5 bases from V and 2 bases from J, the junction contained 9 bases not matched to a gene. The CDR3 length is 16 residues. The CDR3: CASSPGGGTGAYEQYF. In nucleotides, the CDR3 is TGTGCCAGCAGTCCGGGGGGGGGGACAGGGGCCTACGAGCAGTACTTC.

The chain recombines TRBV10-3 with TRBJ2-3; 12 bases are a match to TRBD2. The V gene's germline CDR1 is ENHRY and CDR2 SYGVKD. The CDR3 is 15 amino acids. V shed 6 bases, J shed 3 bases, and the junction held 4 bases outside the gene matches. CDR3: CAIRKLAGGTDTQYF. The DNA of the CDR3 is TGTGCCATCAGAAAACTAGCGGGAGGAACAGATACGCAGTATTTT.

This clone was counted between two and nine times. The chain is built from TRBV5-1 and TRBJ2-7; 7 bases are shared with TRBD1. The germline CDR1 and CDR2 sequences are SGHRS and YFSETQ. J gave up 3 bases and V 1 base, and 1 base lay outside the gene matches. The CDR3 runs to 13 residues. CDR3 nucleotide sequence: TGCGCCAGCAGCTTGACAGGGGACTACGAGCAGTACTTC. Protein product: CASSLTGDYEQYF.

J is TRBJ1-4 and V is TRBV19, with D maybe TRBD1 (5 bases). There are 16 residues in the CDR3. Trimming removed 6 bases from V and 0 bases from J, with 14 bases in between. CDR1 and CDR2 from the germline V gene are LNHDA and SQIVND (reference sequence). The CDR3 region is CASSIPGVTTNEKLFF. The CDR3 nucleotides are TGTGCCAGTAGCATACCGGGGGTGACAACTAATGAAAAACTGTTTTTT.